This paragraph covers one TCR beta chain sequence. The sample originates from a study of cytomegalovirus exposure and HLA in healthy donors. With 60 Vbeta and 13 Jbeta primers, the PCR was carried out. Profiling relied on immunoSEQ multiplex PCR, and the TCRdb table lists in-frame clones only, not all of them. The data hold 200,000 to 250,000 clones, with less than 85% observed a single time. CDR3 length: 14 residues. In germline, CDR1 is SGHTA, CDR2 FQGTGA. V was pared by 2 bases and J by 6 bases, with 6 bases of the junction left unmatched. The sample comprised PBMCs. The chain combines TRBV7-3 with TRBJ1-2, with 7 bases that match TRBD1. The sequence was collected from a man between 18 and 35 years old in good health and CMV-seronegative. The CDR3 protein is CASSLLGTADGYTF. The DNA for the CDR3 is TGTGCCAGCAGCTTACTCGGGACAGCGGATGGCTACACCTTC.